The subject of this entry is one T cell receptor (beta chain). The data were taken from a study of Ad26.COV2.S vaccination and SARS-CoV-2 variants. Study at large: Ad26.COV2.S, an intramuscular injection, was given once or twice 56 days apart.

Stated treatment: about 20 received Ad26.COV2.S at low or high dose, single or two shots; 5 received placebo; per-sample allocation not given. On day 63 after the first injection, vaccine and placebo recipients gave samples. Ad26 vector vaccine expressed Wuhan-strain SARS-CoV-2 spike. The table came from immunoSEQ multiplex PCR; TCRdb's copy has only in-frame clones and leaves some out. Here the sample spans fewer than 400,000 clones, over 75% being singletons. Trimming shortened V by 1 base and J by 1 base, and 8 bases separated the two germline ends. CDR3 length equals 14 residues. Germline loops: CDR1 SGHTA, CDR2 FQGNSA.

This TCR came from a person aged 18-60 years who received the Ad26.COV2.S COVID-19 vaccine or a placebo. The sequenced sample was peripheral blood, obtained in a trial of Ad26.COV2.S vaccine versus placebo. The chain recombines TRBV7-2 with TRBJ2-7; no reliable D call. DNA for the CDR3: TGTGCCAGCAGCTTAGACCGCGCTTCCTACGAGCAGTACTTC. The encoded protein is CASSLDRASYEQYF.